A single sample is the source of the 30 T cell receptor beta chains below, sequenced in a study of CD8+ T cells in alopecia areata. Extraction and reverse transcription of RNA yielded cDNA as the sequencing template. The table came from immunoSEQ multiplex PCR; TCRdb's copy has only in-frame clones and leaves some out. Of fewer than 250,000 clones listed, approximately 40% are singletons. Treatment: oral pan-JAK inhibitor, 5-10 mg twice daily. Sequenced here: CD4+ T cells sorted from blood, sampled around week 37, from a patient treated with tofacitinib. The receptor set was obtained from a human donor with alopecia areata.

Regarding this clone: Other DNA sequences of this sample code for an identical CDR3. The chain has TRBV9 and TRBJ2-5; 7 bases map to TRBD1. There are 14 residues in the CDR3. The J segment lost 2 bases and the V segment lost 2 bases, leaving 3 bases of the junction unmatched. Germline V lookup: CDR1 SGDLS, CDR2 YYNGEE. The CDR3 reads CASSVTGVQETQYF. CDR3 nucleotides: TGTGCCAGCAGCGTCACAGGGGTTCAAGAGACCCAGTACTTC.

Only a few counts were recorded for this clone. The chain carries TRBV7-2 and TRBJ2-5; D is ambiguous. This CDR3 has 11 amino acids. V was pared by 5 bases and J by 8 bases, with 9 bases between. The germline CDR1 and CDR2 sequences are SGHTA and FQGNSA. CDR3 nucleotides: TGTGCCAGCAGCCAAGTCGATACCCAGTACTTC. This codes for CASSQVDTQYF.

This clone was seen only a few times. The V gene is TRBV9, the J gene TRBJ2-3, with TRBD1 as a possible D gene (5 bases). V lost 0 bases, J lost 3 bases, and 8 bases lay in between. Germline V gene data show CDR1 as SGDLS and CDR2 as YYNGEE. The CDR3 length is 14 residues. The CDR3 is CASSVGQGTDTQYF. CDR3 bases: TGTGCCAGCAGCGTAGGCCAGGGTACAGATACGCAGTATTTT.

This clone was seen repeatedly, ten times or more. The J gene is TRBJ2-2, the V gene TRBV29-1, with D unresolved. The CDR3 has 13 residues. Germline CDR1 and CDR2: SQVTM and ANQGSEA. CDR3 bases: TGCGCGGTGGCCGAAAGGAGCACCGGGGAGCTGTTTTTT. Its protein product is CAVAERSTGELFF.

The chain uses TRBV7-2 and TRBJ2-2; 10 bases map to TRBD2. This CDR3 contains 16 residues. Germline CDR1 is SGHTA and CDR2 is FQGNSA. The junction had 9 bases not matched to a gene; V was cut back by 5 bases and J by 6 bases. The CDR3 DNA is TGTGCCAGCAGCCAAGAGGTAGCGGGAGGCCCCGGGGAGCTGTTTTTT. Protein: CASSQEVAGGPGELFF. The full variable domain, its missing parts supplied by reference TRBV7-2 and TRBJ2-2, is GAGVSQSPSNKVTEKGKDVELRCDPISGHTALYWYRQSLGQGLEFLIYFQGNSAPDKSGLPSDRFSAERTGGSVSTLTIQRTQQEDSAVYLCASSQEVAGGPGELFFGEGSRLTVL.

This clone was observed a handful of times. The V call is TRBV29-1, the J call TRBJ2-1, with D tentatively TRBD2 (5 bases). The V end was cut by 4 bases, the J end by 8 bases, with 6 bases between. The CDR3 is 10 residues long. The germline gives CDR1 SQVTM, CDR2 ANQGSEA. DNA of the CDR3: TGCAGCGTTGCGGAGGATGAGCAGTTCTTC. Its protein product is CSVAEDEQFF.

This chain uses TRBV29-1 with TRBJ1-2; D gene uncertain. Germline V gene lookup returns CDR1 SQVTM and CDR2 ANQGSEA. The CDR3 loop spans 11 amino acids. The V gene lost 5 bases and the J gene lost 5 bases, with 9 bases spanning the gap. The CDR3 nucleotides read TGCAGCGTTCGGACCGATTATGGCTACACCTTC. Translation gives CSVRTDYGYTF.

The chain joins TRBV2 to TRBJ2-6; TRBD1 matches at 7 bases. V lost 6 bases, J lost 5 bases, and 10 bases stayed unmatched. Per germline, CDR1 SNHLY and CDR2 FYNNEI. The CDR3 has 16 residues. CDR3 sequence (DNA): TGTGCCAGCAGACAGGACAGGAACTTCAGGGCCAACGTCCTGACTTTC. Amino acids: CASRQDRNFRANVLTF.

The rearrangement joins TRBV14 to TRBJ2-1, with 10 bases matching TRBD2. Trimming took 5 bases from V and 5 from J; bases not matched to a gene: 9. The length of the CDR3 is 16 residues. Germline V gives CDR1 SGHDN, CDR2 FVKESK. CDR3 region: CASSGLAGVVNNEQFF. In DNA form, the CDR3 reads TGTGCCAGCAGCGGCCTAGCGGGAGTAGTGAACAATGAGCAGTTCTTC.

The V and J genes are TRBV5-1 and TRBJ2-4; D call uncertain. Trimming took 1 base from V and 0 from J, leaving 17 bases between them. Germline V gives CDR1 SGHRS, CDR2 YFSETQ. The CDR3 totals 18 residues. The CDR3 sequence is CASSLRFAEPLAKNIQYF. In DNA form, the CDR3 reads TGCGCCAGCAGCTTGAGGTTCGCGGAACCCCTAGCCAAAAACATTCAGTACTTC.

In this sample, this clone turned up a few times. The chain employs TRBV29-1 and TRBJ2-7; D is perhaps TRBD2 (5 bases). V was shortened by 4 bases and J by 0 bases, with 13 bases between the two germline ends. From germline, CDR1 is SQVTM and CDR2 ANQGSEA. CDR3 length: 14 amino acids. As DNA, the CDR3 is TGCAGCGTTGTCCCAATAGCGAGCTCCTACGAGCAGTACTTC. Its translation is CSVVPIASSYEQYF.

The chain links TRBV7-8 to TRBJ1-5; no reliable D call. Trimming took 2 bases from V and 7 from J, leaving 6 bases between them. This CDR3 spans 12 amino acids. CDR1 is SGHVS, CDR2 FQNEAQ, per germline. The CDR3 DNA reads as TGTGCCAGCAGCTTATCGTACCAGCCCCAGCATTTT. The encoded protein is CASSLSYQPQHF.

The sample holds a few counts of this clone. The V and J genes are TRBV6-4 and TRBJ2-2, with D possibly TRBD2 on 6 matching bases. Germline V gives CDR1 MRHNA, CDR2 SNTAGT. V gave up 7 bases and J gave up 4 bases, with 16 bases separating them. This CDR3 region has 15 residues. In nucleotides, the CDR3 is TGTGCCAGCAAGGTTACGGGAGTGGGCACCGGGGAGCTGTTTTTT. It is translated as CASKVTGVGTGELFF.

The chain joins TRBV7-9 to TRBJ1-3; tentatively, D is TRBD1 (5 bases). This CDR3 has 18 residues. Trimming removed 4 bases at V and 0 bases at J, with 19 bases between. CDR1 is SEHNR and CDR2 is FQNEAQ in the germline V gene (reference sequence). The CDR3 bases are TGTGCCAGCAGCTCCCGGACACCTAGATTGGCCTCTGGAAACACCATATATTTT. Residues: CASSSRTPRLASGNTIYF.

This sequence joins TRBV5-1 and TRBJ2-5; D might be TRBD2 (5 bases). This CDR3 has 15 amino acids. Germline V gene data show CDR1 as SGHRS and CDR2 as YFSETQ. Trimming removed 5 bases at V and 2 bases at J, with 16 bases between. The CDR3 region has the DNA TGCGCCAGCAGGATGGACTTCTCGGCGCAAGAGACCCAGTACTTC. This sequence encodes CASRMDFSAQETQYF.

J is TRBJ2-2 and V is TRBV6-5; 9 nucleotides align to TRBD2. V shed 6 bases and J 4 bases; nucleotides not matched to a gene: 3. The CDR3 is 14 residues long. Germline CDR1 is MNHEY and CDR2 is SVGAGI. The CDR3 here is CASRPSGITGELFF. CDR3 nucleotide sequence: TGTGCCAGCAGACCTAGCGGGATCACCGGGGAGCTGTTTTTT.

The chain couples TRBV5-1 to TRBJ2-1; 8 nucleotides agree with TRBD2. Per germline, CDR1 SGHRS and CDR2 YFSETQ. This CDR3 has 15 amino acids. The V segment lost 4 bases and the J segment 1 base; nucleotides outside the gene matches: 4. The CDR3 protein is CASSVTGGSYNEQFF. DNA of the CDR3: TGCGCCAGCAGCGTAACGGGGGGGTCCTACAATGAGCAGTTCTTC.

The V call is TRBV18, the J call TRBJ1-5, with 8 bases matching TRBD1. The CDR3 contains 14 residues. The V gene's germline CDR1 is KGHSH and CDR2 LQKENI. The trim removed 3 bases at V and 6 bases at J, leaving 4 bases unmatched. The CDR3 nucleotides are TGTGCCAGCTCACCCGACAGGGGCGGTCAGCCCCAGCATTTT. It specifies CASSPDRGGQPQHF.

In this sample, this clone turned up a few times. The genes are TRBV7-9 and TRBJ2-5; tentatively, D is TRBD1 (6 bases). Per the germline V gene, CDR1 is SEHNR and CDR2 is FQNEAQ (reference sequence). The CDR3 is 16 amino acids. Trimming took 5 bases from V and 1 from J, leaving 17 bases between them. CDR3 sequence: CASSPRKGTFQETQYF. CDR3 nucleotide sequence: TGTGCCAGCAGCCCTAGGAAGGGGACATTCCAAGAGACCCAGTACTTC.

The chain uses TRBV18 and TRBJ2-5, with TRBD2 as a possible D gene (6 bases). Near its end, the DNA agrees better with TRBJ2-7, so the J call may be wrong. Germline CDR1 KGHSH, CDR2 LQKENI. This CDR3 is 13 amino acids long. The CDR3 reads CASSRAGSGEQYF. The DNA for the CDR3 is TGTGCCAGCTCACGGGCGGGATCGGGCGAGCAGTACTTC.

This chain links TRBV18 with TRBJ2-7, with 10 bases matching TRBD2. CDR1 KGHSH and CDR2 LQKENI come from the germline V gene. Trimming removed 2 bases from V and 2 bases from J; junction bases left unmatched: 3. The CDR3 is 15 amino acids. The CDR3 DNA follows: TGTGCCAGCTCACCATCAACTAGCGGGACCTACGAGCAGTACTTC. Its protein product is CASSPSTSGTYEQYF.

In its sample, this clone was seen a few times. Relative to the germline gene, one junction end is altered; a read error may explain this. V usage is TRBV4-3 and J usage is TRBJ2-4; D unclear. Germline values: CDR1 LGHNA, CDR2 YSLEER. The CDR3 contains 14 residues. CDR3 sequence reads: CASSQDPSVRFRDF. CDR3 DNA sequence: TGCGCCAGCAGCCAAGATCCTTCCGTGCGTTTCCGGGACTTC.

The chain's CDR3 is CASSADGGYGYTF. The CDR3 region has the DNA TGCGCCAGCAGCGCCGACGGCGGCTATGGCTACACCTTC. The gene calls are TRBV5-1 and TRBJ1-2, with unresolved D. Trimming shortened V by 4 bases and J by 4 bases, and 11 bases separated the two germline ends. CDR3 size: 13 residues. Germline V gives CDR1 SGHRS, CDR2 YFSETQ. Full variable domain (remainder filled in from reference TRBV5-1 and TRBJ1-2): KAGVTQTPRYLIKTRGQQVTLSCSPISGHRSVSWYQQTPGQGLQFLFEYFSETQRNKGNFPGRFSGRQFSNSRSEMNVSTLELGDSALYLCASSADGGYGYTFGSGTRLTVV.

The chain links TRBV2 to TRBJ2-7; D gene uncertain. The CDR3 has 12 amino acids. V lost 7 bases and J lost 1, with 8 bases in between. CDR1 is SNHLY, CDR2 FYNNEI, per germline. CDR3 amino acids: CASTGESYEQYF. CDR3 coding DNA: TGTGCCAGCACCGGCGAGTCCTACGAGCAGTACTTC.

This clone turned up a few times. V gene TRBV7-2 combines with J gene TRBJ2-7; D may be TRBD2 (5 bases). The germline V gene encodes CDR1 SGHTA and CDR2 FQGNSA. The CDR3 extends over 11 amino acids. V lost 5 bases and J lost 3, with 5 bases in between. Written as DNA, the CDR3 is TGTGCCAGCAGCGACTACTACGAGCAGTACTTC. It specifies CASSDYYEQYF.

This clone has only a few counts. The chain couples TRBV7-3 to TRBJ2-1; D is undetermined. Per the germline V gene, CDR1 is SGHTA and CDR2 is FQGTGA. The V end lost 8 bases, the J end lost 5 bases, and 13 bases lay between the germline ends. The CDR3 spans 13 residues. The CDR3 bases are TGTGCCAGCGGTCTTGGGTCTAACAATGAGCAGTTCTTC. This encodes CASGLGSNNEQFF.

V usage is TRBV4-1 and J usage is TRBJ2-2; a weak D match, TRBD2 (5 bases). The length of the CDR3 is 14 residues. Germline CDR1 and CDR2: MGHRA and YSYEKL. V was cut by 4 bases and J by 1 base, with 7 bases left in between. Here the CDR3 reads CASSRGGNTGELFF. The CDR3 DNA sequence: TGCGCCAGCAGCCGAGGAGGGAACACCGGGGAGCTGTTTTTT.

In its sample, this clone was seen once. The gene calls are TRBV4-2 and TRBJ2-5; 8 bases match TRBD2. Germline V gene data show CDR1 as LGHNA and CDR2 as YNFKEQ. This CDR3 has 17 amino acids. The V segment lost 1 base and the J segment 5 bases; nucleotides outside the gene matches: 12. In nucleotides, the CDR3 is TGTGCCAGCAGCCAAGCCTCGACGGGAGGGTGGGATGAGACCCAGTACTTC. This sequence encodes CASSQASTGGWDETQYF.

This clone was detected only a few times. CDR3 residues: CSVAPGSNQPQHF. CDR3 coding DNA: TGCAGCGTTGCCCCGGGTAGCAATCAGCCCCAGCATTTT. J is TRBJ1-5 and V is TRBV29-1; D is uncertain. Trimming took 4 bases from V and 0 from J, leaving 7 bases between them. Germline lookup yields CDR1 SQVTM and CDR2 ANQGSEA. This CDR3 is 13 amino acids long. Full variable domain (rest looked up from reference TRBV29-1 and TRBJ1-5): SAVISQKPSRDICQRGTSLTIQCQVDSQVTMMFWYRQQPGQSLTLIATANQGSEATYESGFVIDKFPISRPNLTFSTLTVSNMSPEDSSIYLCSVAPGSNQPQHFGDGTRLSIL.

The rearrangement joins TRBV19 to TRBJ1-5, with a possible D match to TRBD1 (5 bases). The CDR3 contains 14 residues. The V and J ends lost 3 bases and 7 bases respectively, with 13 bases between them. Germline V gene sequence: CDR1 LNHDA, CDR2 SQIVND (reference sequence). The CDR3 DNA sequence: TGTGCCAGTAGTATTGGCAGGGTGAGCCAGCCCCAGCATTTT. Its protein is CASSIGRVSQPQHF.